The 31 T cell receptor beta chains listed next were all sequenced from one sample in a study of blood T cell repertoires in COVID-19 (dated by TCRdb to about 2020). Receptor libraries were prepared by the immunoSEQ multiplex PCR assay. TCRdb holds this immuneACCESS table with in-frame rearrangements only. Some clones are missing; in checked studies, unresolved V genes explain under half, and the rest has no known cause. This sample holds some 50,000 clones; 80% to 90% were observed only once. Of the sample, under 3.5% falls within the top ten clones. Sequencing was carried out using peripheral blood. These TCRs come from a man older than 75 with acute or convalescent COVID-19.

This CDR3 reads CASSLSPGLKAYGYTF. The CDR3 nucleotides are TGTGCCAGCAGTTTATCACCGGGACTCAAGGCCTATGGCTACACCTTC. The chain carries TRBV28 and TRBJ1-2; D is perhaps TRBD1 (5 bases). Germline loops: CDR1 MDHEN, CDR2 SYDVKM. V lost 1 base and J 4 bases, leaving 16 bases between the germline ends. CDR3 length: 16 amino acids.

This clone occurred once. The genes are TRBV3-1 (or the pseudogene TRBV3-2) and TRBJ1-2; maybe TRBD1 (5 bases). Germline-derived CDR1 and CDR2 are LGHDT and YNNKEL (reference sequence). CDR3 length equals 17 residues. Deletions cut 2 bases from V and 1 base from J, with 17 bases between. The CDR3 DNA sequence: TGTGCCAGCAGCCAACTCGGGGGTACTCCACTTAACTATGGCTACACCTTC. Translation: CASSQLGGTPLNYGYTF.

This clone turned up a few times. V usage is TRBV11-2 and J usage is TRBJ2-7, with 12 bases that match TRBD2. Germline CDR1 SGHAT, CDR2 FQNNGV. V lost 3 bases and J lost 3; bases outside the gene matches: 6. This CDR3 is built from 16 residues. Here the CDR3 DNA reads TGTGCCAGCAGCTTCCGGACTAGCGGGGCCTTCTACGAGCAGTACTTC. Protein sequence: CASSFRTSGAFYEQYF. The whole variable domain, filled in from reference TRBV11-2 and TRBJ2-7, reads EAGVAQSPRYKIIEKRQSVAFWCNPISGHATLYWYQQILGQGPKLLIQFQNNGVVDDSQLPKDRFSAERLKGVDSTLKIQPAKLEDSAVYLCASSFRTSGAFYEQYFGPGTRLTVT.

V usage is TRBV6-2 or TRBV6-3 and J usage is TRBJ1-1; D is perhaps TRBD1 (5 bases). CDR1 and CDR2 from the germline V gene are MNHEY and SVGEGT. V was trimmed by 0 bases and J by 5 bases, leaving 10 bases between them. The CDR3 loop spans 14 amino acids. CDR3 in DNA: TGTGCCAGCAGTTACTCGTCAGGGCAAACTGAAGCTTTCTTT. This codes for CASSYSSGQTEAFF.

The chain couples TRBV20-1 to TRBJ2-5; TRBD1 might be the D (6 bases). The CDR3 extends over 11 amino acids. The ends were cut back, 5 bases at V and 4 bases at J, with 8 bases in the middle. Per the germline V gene, CDR1 is DFQATT and CDR2 is SNEGSKA (reference sequence). CDR3 loop: CSAWGRETQYF. CDR3 in DNA: TGCAGTGCTTGGGGGCGAGAGACCCAGTACTTC.

The chain is built from TRBV6-5 and TRBJ2-1; D call uncertain. Deletions cut 2 bases from V and 5 bases from J, with 7 bases between. Germline loops: CDR1 MNHEY, CDR2 SVGAGI. The CDR3 covers 13 residues. The DNA of the CDR3 is TGTGCCAGCAGTTACCAACAAGACAATGAGCAGTTCTTC. Its translation: CASSYQQDNEQFF.

This chain links TRBV6-5 with TRBJ2-3; D possibly corresponds to TRBD1 (6 bases). The CDR3 totals 15 residues. The germline V gene has CDR1 MNHEY and CDR2 SVGAGI. The germline V and J ends were trimmed by 0 bases and 6 bases, with 13 bases remaining between them. In nucleotides, the CDR3 is TGTGCCAGCAGTTACTCGAGGCCAGGGGTGGATACGCAGTATTTT. It is translated as CASSYSRPGVDTQYF.

The rearrangement links TRBV5-1 to TRBJ2-2; possibly TRBD2 for D (5 bases). V gave up 0 bases and J gave up 0 bases, with 6 bases separating them. The germline V gene encodes CDR1 SGHRS and CDR2 YFSETQ. CDR3 length: 15 amino acids. The CDR3 DNA reads as TGCGCCAGCAGCTTGGCACTAGCGAACACCGGGGAGCTGTTTTTT. It encodes CASSLALANTGELFF.

The chain uses TRBV5-1 and TRBJ1-1, with no clear D. The CDR3 length is 15 residues. Germline CDR1 SGHRS, CDR2 YFSETQ. The V end lost 2 bases, the J end lost 1 base, and 12 bases lay between the germline ends. CDR3 sequence reads: CASSFAAGKNTEAFF. CDR3 nucleotides: TGCGCCAGCAGCTTTGCGGCGGGGAAGAACACTGAAGCTTTCTTT.

V is TRBV14 and J is TRBJ1-4, with TRBD1 identical over 8 bases. V lost 2 bases and J lost 2; bases outside the gene matches: 1. Germline assignment: CDR1 SGHDN and CDR2 FVKESK. The CDR3 totals 15 residues. Here the CDR3 DNA reads TGTGCCAGCAGCCAAACAGGGGGGACTAATGAAAAACTGTTTTTT. Residues: CASSQTGGTNEKLFF.

The rearrangement links TRBV10-1 to TRBJ2-3, with TRBD2 matching 10 bases. The CDR3 extends over 18 amino acids. The V and J ends lost 0 bases and 6 bases, in that order; junction bases with no gene match: 12. Germline CDR1 reads WNHNN; CDR2 reads SYGVQD (reference sequence). DNA for the CDR3: TGCGCCAGCAGTGAGTCAGCAACTAGCGGGGCCCCCGAGGATACGCAGTATTTT. Translated: CASSESATSGAPEDTQYF.

V gene TRBV7-8 combines with J gene TRBJ1-1, with 9 bases that match TRBD1. V trimming: 5 bases; J trimming: 5 bases; junction bases outside the gene matches: 3. The CDR3 sequence is 13 residues long. Looked up from germline, CDR1 is SGHVS and CDR2 is FQNEAQ. The CDR3 coding sequence is TGTGCCAGCAGCGTACAGGGGGCGACTGAAGCTTTCTTT. Its protein is CASSVQGATEAFF.

This CDR3 reads CASSVLGGGYNEQFF. The CDR3 DNA is TGTGCCAGCAGCGTACTGGGCGGGGGCTACAATGAGCAGTTCTTC. The genes are TRBV9 and TRBJ2-1; 7 bases line up with TRBD2. The CDR3 length is 15 residues. V was clipped by 1 base and J by 3 bases; unmatched bases: 4. From germline, CDR1 is SGDLS and CDR2 YYNGEE.

A few counts support this clone. The chain combines TRBV28 with TRBJ1-5; no clear D. Trimming took off 7 bases at V and 2 bases at J, with 9 bases between the two ends. This CDR3 spans 13 amino acids. The germline CDR1 and CDR2 sequences are MDHEN and SYDVKM. CDR3: CASNYWGNQPQHF. Here the CDR3 DNA reads TGTGCCAGCAACTACTGGGGCAATCAGCCCCAGCATTTT.

V is TRBV7-2 and J is TRBJ2-3; no firm D call. V was pared by 5 bases and J by 5 bases, with 11 bases between. Germline V CDR1 and CDR2: SGHTA, FQGNSA. This CDR3 region has 13 residues. CDR3 nucleotides: TGTGCCAGCAGCCTCACCCGGTTAGATACGCAGTATTTT. Protein sequence: CASSLTRLDTQYF.

This clone was detected once. CDR3 region: CASSHDRERGYTF. The CDR3 DNA follows: TGTGCCAGCTCCCACGACAGGGAAAGAGGCTACACCTTC. This rearrangement joins TRBV18 to TRBJ1-2; 7 bases map to TRBD1. The CDR3 runs to 13 residues. The germline CDR1 and CDR2 sequences are KGHSH and LQKENI. J was trimmed by 8 bases and V by 6 bases; bases with no gene match: 9.

By share, this clone ranks as medium-sized. The chain has TRBV20-1 and TRBJ2-7; 10 bases agree with TRBD2. Trimming took 3 bases from V and 2 from J; bases not matched to a gene: 4. CDR1 and CDR2 (germline): DFQATT, SNEGSKA (reference sequence). This CDR3 spans 14 amino acids. DNA for the CDR3: TGCAGTGCTAGTTCTAGCGGGGGCACCTACGAGCAGTACTTC. Its translation: CSASSSGGTYEQYF.

The CDR3 bases are TGTGCCAGCAGCCTCCGGGACAACTACAATGAGCAGTTCTTC. This gives the protein CASSLRDNYNEQFF. This chain joins TRBV11-3 and TRBJ2-1, with D possibly TRBD1 on 6 matching bases. The CDR3 sequence is 14 residues long. Trimming pared 5 bases from V and 3 bases from J, leaving 11 bases between. Germline-derived CDR1 and CDR2 are SGHNT and YENEEA.

V and J are TRBV19 and TRBJ2-1, with TRBD2 matching 12 bases. Germline loops: CDR1 LNHDA, CDR2 SQIVND (reference sequence). There are 18 residues in the CDR3. The V segment lost 6 bases and the J segment 7 bases; nucleotides outside the gene matches: 16. CDR3 bases: TGTGCCAGTAGGGTAACTAGCGGGGGGTCTCCTACGTTGAATGAGCAGTTCTTC. Translated: CASRVTSGGSPTLNEQFF.

The V and J genes are TRBV4-3 and TRBJ1-6, with D possibly matching TRBD1 (5 bases). The CDR3 has 17 residues. The germline V gene encodes CDR1 LGHNA and CDR2 YSLEER. V lost 0 bases and J lost 9, with 18 bases in between. The CDR3 DNA is TGCGCCAGCAGCCAAGATATAGTCGGGGACGGGGGTTCACCCCTCCACTTT. Protein product: CASSQDIVGDGGSPLHF.

CDR3 residues: CASSFSGGNQPQHF. CDR3 coding DNA: TGTGCCAGCAGCTTCTCGGGGGGCAATCAGCCCCAGCATTTT. The genes are TRBV6-5 and TRBJ1-5; perhaps TRBD1 as D (5 bases). The germline V gene has CDR1 MNHEY and CDR2 SVGAGI. Deletions cut 6 bases from V and 2 bases from J, with 11 bases between. The CDR3 has 14 residues.

The chain carries TRBV10-1 and TRBJ2-3; D remains unclear. V was pared by 3 bases and J by 1 base, with 5 bases between. CDR1 is WNHNN, CDR2 SYGVQD, per germline (reference sequence). The CDR3 is made up of 13 amino acids. The CDR3 nucleotides read TGCGCCAGCAGTGATGCGGGCACAGATACGCAGTATTTT. Translated, it gives CASSDAGTDTQYF.

V and J are TRBV19 and TRBJ2-3, with 8 nucleotides matching TRBD2. This CDR3 spans 15 amino acids. Trimming cost V 5 bases and J 2 bases; bases outside gene matches: 6. Germline lookup yields CDR1 LNHDA and CDR2 SQIVND (reference sequence). CDR3 sequence reads: CASSPRGGNTDTQYF. For the CDR3, the DNA is TGTGCCAGTAGTCCACGCGGGGGGAACACAGATACGCAGTATTTT.

This chain joins TRBV27 and TRBJ1-6, with D unclear. CDR3 size: 16 residues. The germline V gene encodes CDR1 MNHEY and CDR2 SMNVEV (reference sequence). With 1 base removed from V and 2 bases from J, the gap between germline ends came to 9 bases. CDR3 loop: CASSLFVGPYNSPLHF. DNA of the CDR3: TGTGCCAGCAGTTTATTTGTGGGCCCCTATAATTCACCCCTCCACTTT.

The chain combines TRBV25-1 with TRBJ1-2, with D perhaps matching TRBD1 (6 bases). CDR1 is MGHDK and CDR2 is SYGVNS in the germline V gene. V shed 4 bases and J shed 2 bases, with 11 bases lying between them. The CDR3 has 14 residues. The CDR3 is CASSAQGRNYGYTF. CDR3 DNA: TGTGCCAGCAGTGCACAGGGCCGGAACTATGGCTACACCTTC.

The chain recombines TRBV3-1 (or the pseudogene TRBV3-2) with TRBJ1-1, with D uncertain. This CDR3 contains 12 residues. CDR1 is LGHDT and CDR2 is YNNKEL in the germline V gene (reference sequence). Trimming removed 5 bases from V and 3 bases from J, with 7 bases in between. In DNA form, the CDR3 reads TGTGCCAGCAGCTTTGGAGACACTGAAGCTTTCTTT. Protein product: CASSFGDTEAFF.

This sequence joins TRBV4-1 and TRBJ2-3, with a tentative D call TRBD2 (6 bases). The germline gives CDR1 MGHRA, CDR2 YSYEKL. V dropped 0 bases and J dropped 2 bases, with 15 bases sitting between them. The CDR3 spans 17 residues. The CDR3 here is CASSQDRSGGVTDTQYF. The CDR3 DNA sequence: TGCGCCAGCAGCCAAGATCGAAGCGGAGGGGTCACAGATACGCAGTATTTT.

The chain employs TRBV20-1 and TRBJ1-5, with D hard to call. The CDR3 loop spans 12 amino acids. Germline V gene data show CDR1 as DFQATT and CDR2 as SNEGSKA (reference sequence). V was trimmed by 3 bases and J by 5 bases, leaving 8 bases between them. The CDR3 coding sequence is TGCAGTGCTAGTCGCGGGGATCAGCCCCAGCATTTT. Residues: CSASRGDQPQHF.

This chain joins TRBV6-2 or TRBV6-3 and TRBJ1-4; D gene ambiguous. Germline V gives CDR1 MNHEY, CDR2 SVGEGT. V lost 0 bases and J lost 5, with 13 bases in between. The CDR3 consists of 16 residues. CDR3 nucleotide sequence: TGTGCCAGCAGTTACTCGAAGGAGGGCCCCAATGAAAAACTGTTTTTT. Protein sequence: CASSYSKEGPNEKLFF.

This sequence joins TRBV6-4 and TRBJ2-1; 11 bases line up with TRBD1. Germline loops: CDR1 MRHNA, CDR2 SNTAGT. Losses at the gene ends were 0 bases for V and 9 bases for J; bases not matched to a gene: 4. The CDR3 runs to 15 residues. The CDR3 DNA reads as TGTGCCAGCAGTGACTCCGGACAGGGGGCTGTTGAGCAGTTCTTC. This encodes CASSDSGQGAVEQFF.

The chain's CDR3 is CASSLGLKSTDTQYF. CDR3 nucleotides: TGTGCCAGCAGCCTGGGACTGAAAAGCACAGATACGCAGTATTTT. The chain is built from TRBV5-6 and TRBJ2-3; D might be TRBD2 (6 bases). The V end lost 4 bases, the J end lost 0 bases, and 12 bases lay between the germline ends. This CDR3 has 15 amino acids. Per the germline V gene, CDR1 is SGHDT and CDR2 is YYEEEE.